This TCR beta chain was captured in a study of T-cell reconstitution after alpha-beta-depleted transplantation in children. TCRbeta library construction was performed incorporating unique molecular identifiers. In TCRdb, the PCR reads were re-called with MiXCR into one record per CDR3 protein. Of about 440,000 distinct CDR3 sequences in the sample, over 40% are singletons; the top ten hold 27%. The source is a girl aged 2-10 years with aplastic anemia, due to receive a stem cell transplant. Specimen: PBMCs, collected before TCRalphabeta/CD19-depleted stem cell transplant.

CDR3 DNA: TGTGCCACCAGTGACTCTCCTAGCGGGGCCTACAATGAGCAGTTCTTC. Protein sequence: CATSDSPSGAYNEQFF. The chain employs TRBV24-1 and TRBJ2-1; 9 nucleotides line up with TRBD2. Unmatched junction bases numbered 5, after V lost 4 bases and J lost 2 bases. The CDR3 loop spans 16 amino acids. Germline values: CDR1 KGHDR, CDR2 SFDVKD.